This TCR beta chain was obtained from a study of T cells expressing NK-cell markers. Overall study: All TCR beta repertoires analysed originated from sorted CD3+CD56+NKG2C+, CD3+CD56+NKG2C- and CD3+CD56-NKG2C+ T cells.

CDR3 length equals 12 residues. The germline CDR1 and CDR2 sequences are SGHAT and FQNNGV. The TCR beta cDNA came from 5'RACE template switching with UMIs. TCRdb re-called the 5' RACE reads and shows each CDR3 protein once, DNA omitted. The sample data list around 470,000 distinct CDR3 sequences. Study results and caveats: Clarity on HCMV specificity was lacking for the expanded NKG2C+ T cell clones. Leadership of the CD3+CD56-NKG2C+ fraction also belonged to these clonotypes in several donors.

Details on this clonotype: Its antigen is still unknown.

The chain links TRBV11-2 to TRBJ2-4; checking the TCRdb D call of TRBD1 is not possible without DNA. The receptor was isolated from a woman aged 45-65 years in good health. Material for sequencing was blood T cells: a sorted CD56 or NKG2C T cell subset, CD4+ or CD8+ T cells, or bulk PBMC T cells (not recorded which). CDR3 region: CASSLGGNIQYF.